This T cell receptor (beta chain) came from a study of beta chain features in type 1 diabetes. The CDR3 is 17 amino acids. V lost 0 bases to trimming and J lost 7 bases; unmatched junction nucleotides: 6. From germline, CDR1 is SGDLS and CDR2 YYNGEE. This clone was seen only a few times. The study reverse transcribed the entire isolated RNA, so it sequenced expressed TCRB transcripts. The table came from immunoSEQ multiplex PCR; TCRdb's copy has only in-frame clones and leaves some out. The sample carries roughly 500,000 clones, approximately 28% recorded once. This TCR derives from a man younger than 35 in good health. The rearrangement links TRBV9 to TRBJ2-1, with TRBD2 identical over 14 bases. The sequenced sample was naive CD4+ T cells from blood. CDR3 protein: CASSVATSGRAGNEQFF. The CDR3 DNA reads TGTGCCAGCAGCGTAGCGACTAGCGGGAGGGCGGGGAATGAGCAGTTCTTC.